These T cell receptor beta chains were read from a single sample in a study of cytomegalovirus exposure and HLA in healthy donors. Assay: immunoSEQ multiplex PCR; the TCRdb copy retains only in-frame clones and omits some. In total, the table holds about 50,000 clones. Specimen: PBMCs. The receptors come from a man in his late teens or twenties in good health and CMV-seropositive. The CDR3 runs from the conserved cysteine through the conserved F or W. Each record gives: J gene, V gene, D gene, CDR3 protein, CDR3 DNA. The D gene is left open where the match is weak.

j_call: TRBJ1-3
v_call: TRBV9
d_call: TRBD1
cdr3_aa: CASSVGGQSLSSGNTIYF
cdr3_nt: TGTGCCAGCAGCGTAGGGGGACAGTCCCTGAGCTCTGGAAACACCATATATTTT

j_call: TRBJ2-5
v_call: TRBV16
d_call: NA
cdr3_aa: CASSQWDTYQETQYF
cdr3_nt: TGTGCCAGCAGCCAATGGGACACCTACCAAGAGACCCAGTACTTC

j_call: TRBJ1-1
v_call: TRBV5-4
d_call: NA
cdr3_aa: CASSPQGGVGNTEAFF
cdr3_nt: TGTGCCAGCAGCCCGCAAGGGGGGGTGGGAAACACTGAAGCTTTCTTT

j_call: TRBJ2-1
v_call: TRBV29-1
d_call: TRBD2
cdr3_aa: CSDIIAGAANEQFF
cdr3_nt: TGCAGCGACATAATAGCGGGAGCAGCCAATGAGCAGTTCTTC

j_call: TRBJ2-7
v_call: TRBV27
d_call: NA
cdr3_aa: CASSIDSYSYEQYF
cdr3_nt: TGTGCCAGCAGTATCGACTCCTATAGCTACGAGCAGTACTTC

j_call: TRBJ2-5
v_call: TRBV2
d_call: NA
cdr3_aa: CARSTSSETQYF
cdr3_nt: TGTGCCAGGTCAACTAGTTCGGAGACCCAGTACTTC

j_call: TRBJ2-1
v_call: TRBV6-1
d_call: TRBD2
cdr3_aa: CASSEYAGAYNEQFF
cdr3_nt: TGTGCCAGCAGTGAATATGCGGGGGCCTACAATGAGCAGTTCTTC

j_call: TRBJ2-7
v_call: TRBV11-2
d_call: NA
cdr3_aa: CASSPRTAPYEQYF
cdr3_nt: TGTGCCAGCAGCCCCAGGACAGCTCCCTACGAGCAGTACTTC

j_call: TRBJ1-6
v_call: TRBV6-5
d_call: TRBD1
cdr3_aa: CASSRQGRSNSPLHF
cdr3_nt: TGTGCCAGCAGTAGACAGGGACGGTCCAATTCACCCCTCCACTTT

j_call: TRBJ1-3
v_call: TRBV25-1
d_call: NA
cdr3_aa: CASSDPGSTSGNTIYF
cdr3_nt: TGTGCCAGCAGTGACCCCGGGTCTACCTCTGGAAACACCATATATTTT

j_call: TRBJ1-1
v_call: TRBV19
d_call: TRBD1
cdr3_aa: CASSSGQGNTEAFF
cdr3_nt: TGTGCCAGTAGTTCGGGACAGGGAAACACTGAAGCTTTCTTT

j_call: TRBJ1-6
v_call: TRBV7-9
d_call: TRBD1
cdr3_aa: CASSLVGTGPDANSPLHF
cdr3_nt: TGTGCCAGCAGCTTAGTTGGGACAGGGCCCGACGCCAATTCACCCCTCCACTTT

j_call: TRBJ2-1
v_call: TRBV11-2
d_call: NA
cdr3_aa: CASTREVSEEQFF
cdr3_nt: TGTGCCAGCACCAGGGAGGTTTCGGAGGAGCAGTTCTTC

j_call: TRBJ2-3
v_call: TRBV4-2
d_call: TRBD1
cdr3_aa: CASSQDSGTGGDTQYF
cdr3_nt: TGTGCCAGCAGCCAAGACTCCGGGACAGGGGGAGATACGCAGTATTTT

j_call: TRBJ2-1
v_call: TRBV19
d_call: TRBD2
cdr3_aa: CASSIELAGYRVEQFF
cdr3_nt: TGTGCCAGTAGTATAGAACTAGCGGGATACCGCGTTGAGCAGTTCTTC

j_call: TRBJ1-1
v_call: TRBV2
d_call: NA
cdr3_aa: CASSVGGKNTEAFF
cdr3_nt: TGTGCCAGCAGTGTTGGCGGGAAGAACACTGAAGCTTTCTTT

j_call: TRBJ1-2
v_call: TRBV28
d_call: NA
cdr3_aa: CASSLDRAYGYTF
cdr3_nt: TGTGCCAGCAGTTTGGACAGAGCCTATGGCTACACCTTC

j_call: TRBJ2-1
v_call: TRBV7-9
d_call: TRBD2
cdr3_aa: CASSFRTSGDNEQFF
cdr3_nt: TGTGCCAGCAGCTTCAGGACTAGCGGGGACAATGAGCAGTTCTTC

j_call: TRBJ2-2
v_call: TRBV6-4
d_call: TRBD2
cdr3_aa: CASSESGSTGELFF
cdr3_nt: TGTGCCAGCAGTGAAAGCGGGAGCACCGGGGAGCTGTTTTTT

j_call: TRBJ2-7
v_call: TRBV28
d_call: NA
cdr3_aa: CASSFQGRRGEQYF
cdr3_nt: TGTGCCAGCAGTTTTCAGGGAAGGAGGGGCGAGCAGTACTTC

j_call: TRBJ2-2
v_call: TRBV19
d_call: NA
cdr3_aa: CASSIRIDSGELFF
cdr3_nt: TGTGCCAGTAGTATCAGGATTGATTCCGGGGAGCTGTTTTTT

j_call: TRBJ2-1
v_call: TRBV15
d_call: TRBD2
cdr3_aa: CATSGGLAGVEQFF
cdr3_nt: TGTGCCACCAGCGGGGGACTAGCGGGAGTGGAGCAGTTCTTC

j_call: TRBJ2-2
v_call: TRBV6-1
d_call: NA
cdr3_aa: CASSGLANTGELFF
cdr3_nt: TGTGCCAGCAGTGGGCTAGCGAACACCGGGGAGCTGTTTTTT

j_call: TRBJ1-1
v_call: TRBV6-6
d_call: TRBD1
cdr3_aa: CASSYRGTGLGTEAFF
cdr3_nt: TGTGCCAGCAGTTACAGGGGGACAGGGTTGGGCACTGAAGCTTTCTTT

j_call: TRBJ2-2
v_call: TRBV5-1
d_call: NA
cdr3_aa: CASSLFQNTGELFF
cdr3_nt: TGCGCCAGCAGCTTGTTCCAGAACACCGGGGAGCTGTTTTTT

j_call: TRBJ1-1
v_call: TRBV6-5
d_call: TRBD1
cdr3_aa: CASRWDRGQDTEAFF
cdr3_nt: TGTGCCAGCAGGTGGGACAGGGGGCAAGACACTGAAGCTTTCTTT

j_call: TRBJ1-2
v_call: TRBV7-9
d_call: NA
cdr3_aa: CASSLGQSYTF
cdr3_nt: TGTGCCAGCAGCTTAGGACAGTCCTACACCTTC

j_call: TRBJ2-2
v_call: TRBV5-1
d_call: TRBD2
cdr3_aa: CASSLGLADTGELFF
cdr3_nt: TGCGCCAGCAGCTTGGGACTAGCGGACACCGGGGAGCTGTTTTTT

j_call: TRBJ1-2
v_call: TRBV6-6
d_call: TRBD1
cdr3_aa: CASSSYGQGPYGYTF
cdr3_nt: TGTGCCAGCAGTTCGTACGGACAGGGACCCTATGGCTACACCTTC

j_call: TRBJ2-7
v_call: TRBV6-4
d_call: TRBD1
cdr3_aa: CASSDSSAHLRDRDYEQYF
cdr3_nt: TGTGCCAGCAGTGACTCGTCAGCTCATTTAAGGGACAGGGACTACGAGCAGTACTTC

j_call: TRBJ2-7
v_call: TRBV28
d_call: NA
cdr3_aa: CASSLPGTGLVAGSGQYF
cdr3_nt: TGTGCCAGCAGTCTCCCTGGGACAGGGTTGGTAGCGGGAAGCGGGCAGTACTTC

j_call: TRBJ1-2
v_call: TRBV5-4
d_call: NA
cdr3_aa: CASSLEPASGYTF
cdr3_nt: TGTGCCAGCAGCTTGGAACCGGCTAGTGGCTACACCTTC

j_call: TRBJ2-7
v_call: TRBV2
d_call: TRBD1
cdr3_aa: CASSSRQGALGEQYF
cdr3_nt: TGTGCCAGCAGCTCACGACAGGGGGCTTTGGGCGAGCAGTACTTC

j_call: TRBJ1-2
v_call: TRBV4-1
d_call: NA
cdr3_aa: CASSQVGDYGYTF
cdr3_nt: TGCGCCAGCAGCCAAGTCGGGGACTATGGCTACACCTTC

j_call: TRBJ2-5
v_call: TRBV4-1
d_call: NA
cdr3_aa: CASSQVVGVAETQYF
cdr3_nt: TGCGCCAGCAGCCAAGTCGTGGGAGTCGCAGAGACCCAGTACTTC

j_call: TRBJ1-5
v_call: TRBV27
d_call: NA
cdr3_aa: CASSPTVSNQPQHF
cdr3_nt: TGTGCCAGCAGTCCGACAGTTAGCAATCAGCCCCAGCATTTT

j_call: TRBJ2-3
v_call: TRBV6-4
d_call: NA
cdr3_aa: CASSDLPGGTDTQYF
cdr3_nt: TGTGCCAGCAGTGACCTCCCAGGTGGCACAGATACGCAGTATTTT

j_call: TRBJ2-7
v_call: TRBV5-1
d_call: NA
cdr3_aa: CASSPGLGQGWAMGEQYF
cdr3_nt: TGCGCCAGCAGCCCGGGACTTGGACAAGGGTGGGCTATGGGCGAGCAGTACTTC

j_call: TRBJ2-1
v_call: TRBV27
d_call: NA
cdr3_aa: CASSFTGSYNEQFF
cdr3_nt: TGTGCCAGCAGTTTTACAGGCTCCTACAATGAGCAGTTCTTC

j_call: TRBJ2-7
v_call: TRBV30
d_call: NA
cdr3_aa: CAWRGRGIYEQYF
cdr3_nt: TGTGCCTGGAGAGGCAGGGGCATCTACGAGCAGTACTTC

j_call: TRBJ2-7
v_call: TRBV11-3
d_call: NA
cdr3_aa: CASSLGPLGGQYF
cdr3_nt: TGTGCCAGCAGCTTAGGTCCCCTAGGAGGGCAGTACTTC

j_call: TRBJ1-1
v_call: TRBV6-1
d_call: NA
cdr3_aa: CASSTRDMNTEAFF
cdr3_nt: TGTGCCAGCAGTACTCGCGACATGAACACTGAAGCTTTCTTT

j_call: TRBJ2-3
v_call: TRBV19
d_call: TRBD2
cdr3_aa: CASMTLAGGDTDTQYF
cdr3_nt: TGTGCCAGTATGACGCTAGCGGGAGGAGACACAGATACGCAGTATTTT

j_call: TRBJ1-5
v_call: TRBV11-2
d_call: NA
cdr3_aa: CASSSEMSNQPQHF
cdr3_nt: TGTGCCAGCAGCTCCGAGATGAGCAATCAGCCCCAGCATTTT

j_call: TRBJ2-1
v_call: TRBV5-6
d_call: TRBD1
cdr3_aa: CASSRDRLNNEQFF
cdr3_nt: TGTGCCAGCAGTCGGGACAGGCTAAACAATGAGCAGTTCTTC

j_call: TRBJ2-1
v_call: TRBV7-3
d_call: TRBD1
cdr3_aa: CASSLYLTGPNEQFF
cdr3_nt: TGTGCCAGCAGCCTCTACCTGACAGGGCCGAATGAGCAGTTCTTC

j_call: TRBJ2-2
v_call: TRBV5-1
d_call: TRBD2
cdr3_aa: CASSPGTRNTGELFF
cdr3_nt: TGCGCCAGCAGCCCCGGGACTAGAAACACCGGGGAGCTGTTTTTT

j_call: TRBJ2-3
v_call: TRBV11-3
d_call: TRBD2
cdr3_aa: CASGPTIAGEDTQYF
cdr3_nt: TGTGCCAGCGGACCAACGATAGCGGGAGAAGATACGCAGTATTTT

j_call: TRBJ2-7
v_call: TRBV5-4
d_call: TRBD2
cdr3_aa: CASSFFSGRASYEQYF
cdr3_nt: TGTGCCAGCAGCTTCTTTAGCGGGAGGGCCTCCTACGAGCAGTACTTC

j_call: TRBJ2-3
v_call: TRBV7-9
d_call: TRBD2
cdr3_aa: CASTKGEGDLTDTQYF
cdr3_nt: TGTGCCAGCACCAAAGGGGAGGGAGACCTAACAGATACGCAGTATTTT

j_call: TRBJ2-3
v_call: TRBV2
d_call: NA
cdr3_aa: CASSEAPGREDTQYF
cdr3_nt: TGTGCCAGCAGTGAAGCCCCTGGCAGGGAAGATACGCAGTATTTT

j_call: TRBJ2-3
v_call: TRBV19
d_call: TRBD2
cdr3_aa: CASSIALAGGQDTQYF
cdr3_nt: TGTGCCAGTAGTATTGCACTAGCGGGAGGGCAGGATACGCAGTATTTT

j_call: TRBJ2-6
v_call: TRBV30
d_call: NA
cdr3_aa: CAWSGGLSGANVLTF
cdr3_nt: TGTGCCTGGAGTGGGGGGCTTTCTGGGGCCAACGTCCTGACTTTC

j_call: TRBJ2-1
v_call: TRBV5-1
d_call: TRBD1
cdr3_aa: CASGGQDNEQFF
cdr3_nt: TGCGCCAGCGGGGGACAGGATAATGAGCAGTTCTTC

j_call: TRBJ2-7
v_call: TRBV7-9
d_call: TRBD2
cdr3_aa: CASSLDLAGTSYEQYF
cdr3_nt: TGTGCCAGCAGCTTAGACCTAGCGGGCACTTCCTACGAGCAGTACTTC